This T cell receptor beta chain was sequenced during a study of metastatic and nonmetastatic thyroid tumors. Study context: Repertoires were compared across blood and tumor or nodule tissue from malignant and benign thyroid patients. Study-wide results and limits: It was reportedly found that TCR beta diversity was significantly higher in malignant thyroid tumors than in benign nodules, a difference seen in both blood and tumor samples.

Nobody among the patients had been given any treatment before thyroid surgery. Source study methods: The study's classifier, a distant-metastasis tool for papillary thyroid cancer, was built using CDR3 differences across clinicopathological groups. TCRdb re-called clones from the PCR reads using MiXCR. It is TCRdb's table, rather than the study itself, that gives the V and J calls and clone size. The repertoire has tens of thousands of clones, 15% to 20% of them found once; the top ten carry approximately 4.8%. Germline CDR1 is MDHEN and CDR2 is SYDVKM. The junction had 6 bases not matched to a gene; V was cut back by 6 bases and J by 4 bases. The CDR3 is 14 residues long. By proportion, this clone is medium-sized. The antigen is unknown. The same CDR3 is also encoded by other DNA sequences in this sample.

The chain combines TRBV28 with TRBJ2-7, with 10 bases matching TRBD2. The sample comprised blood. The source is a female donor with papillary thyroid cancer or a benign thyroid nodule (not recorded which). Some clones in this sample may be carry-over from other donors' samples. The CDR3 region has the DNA TGTGCCAGCAGGGGTCCGGGACTAGCGTACGAGCAGTACTTC. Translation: CASRGPGLAYEQYF.